These 21 T cell receptor beta chains were sequenced from one sample in a study of CD8+CD57+ T cells in acquired aplastic anemia. Researchers used genomic DNA as the template to profile TCR beta VDJ and CDR3. From the reads, TCRdb called clonotypes with MiXCR, one entry per CDR3 protein. The data contain some 200,000 distinct CDR3 sequences, around 49% of them singletons. CD8+CD57+ cell expansion, shown by flow cytometry, had occurred in the patients selected for sequencing. The sequenced sample consisted of sorted CD4+, CD8+, or CD8+CD57+ T cells (not recorded which) from PBMCs. These receptors were taken from a human donor with aplastic anemia.

V gene TRBV2 combines with J gene TRBJ1-5, with 8 bases aligning to TRBD1. V trimming: 10 bases; J trimming: 3 bases; junction bases outside the gene matches: 8. Germline CDR1 and CDR2: SNHLY and FYNNEI. The CDR3 contains 14 residues. CDR3 DNA: TGTGCCACCCAGGGGGCCAGGACCAATCAGCCCCAGCATTTT. Translating gives CATQGARTNQPQHF.

J is TRBJ2-3 and V is TRBV5-1; 8 bases are shared with TRBD2. This CDR3 region has 13 residues. Per germline, CDR1 SGHRS and CDR2 YFSETQ. The V gene end was trimmed by 4 bases and the J gene end by 4 bases; junction bases not matched to a gene: 2. Here the CDR3 DNA reads TGCGCCAGCAGCGGCGGGGGGCCAGATACGCAGTATTTT. It translates to CASSGGGPDTQYF.

V is TRBV15 and J is TRBJ2-7; the match to TRBD2 covers 11 bases. The length of the CDR3 is 17 residues. V gave up 2 bases and J gave up 0 bases; unmatched junction bases: 6. CDR1 is LNHNV and CDR2 is YYDKDF in the germline V gene (reference sequence). CDR3 sequence: CATSRQTSGVSSYEQYF. CDR3 DNA sequence: TGTGCCACCAGCAGACAGACTAGCGGGGTTAGCTCCTACGAGCAGTACTTC.

This clonotype was counted many times. The J gene is TRBJ1-3, the V gene TRBV6-6; D might be TRBD1 (6 bases). The CDR3 loop spans 15 amino acids. Between the trimmed V and J ends, which lost 8 bases and 3 bases, there was a span of 17 bases. Germline CDR1 reads MNHNY; CDR2 reads SVGAGI (reference sequence). As DNA, the CDR3 is TGTGCCAGCGGGCCCCTCCAAGGGGGTGGAAACACCATATATTTT. It translates to CASGPLQGGGNTIYF.

This clonotype appeared many times. The gene calls are TRBV6-6 and TRBJ1-1; D uncertain. The V and J ends lost 0 bases and 1 base respectively, with 9 bases between them. Germline CDR1 MNHNY, CDR2 SVGAGI (reference sequence). CDR3 length: 15 amino acids. The CDR3: CASSYSEVENTEAFF. Written as DNA, the CDR3 is TGTGCCAGCAGTTACTCTGAGGTGGAGAACACTGAAGCTTTCTTT.

V gene TRBV5-6 combines with J gene TRBJ2-7, with D possibly being TRBD2 (6 bases). CDR1 SGHDT and CDR2 YYEEEE come from the germline V gene. Trimming removed 4 bases at V and 4 bases at J, with 15 bases between. The CDR3 extends over 14 amino acids. CDR3: CASSPAGRLYEQYV. CDR3 in DNA: TGTGCCAGCAGCCCGGCGGGGCGGCTTTACGAGCAGTACGTC.

There are a few counts of this clonotype. This chain links TRBV7-8 with TRBJ2-7, with D perhaps matching TRBD1 (6 bases). V shed 2 bases and J shed 0 bases, with 11 bases lying between them. The germline V gene encodes CDR1 SGHVS and CDR2 FQNEAQ. The CDR3 is made up of 15 amino acids. The DNA for the CDR3 is TGTGCCAGCAGCTTATATCAGGGGAGCTCCTACGAGCAGTACTTC. Translating it yields CASSLYQGSSYEQYF.

This clonotype was counted ten times or more. This chain uses TRBV6-5 with TRBJ2-7; 10 positions agree with TRBD2. CDR3 length: 14 residues. V trimming: 4 bases; J trimming: 5 bases; junction bases outside the gene matches: 5. Per the germline V gene, CDR1 is MNHEY and CDR2 is SVGAGI. CDR3 amino acids: CASSSSGGWDEQYF. The CDR3 DNA follows: TGTGCCAGCAGTTCTAGCGGGGGCTGGGACGAGCAGTACTTC.

This clonotype was counted once. The chain links TRBV30 to TRBJ2-7; 10 bases are a match to TRBD2. Trimming removed 3 bases from V and 4 bases from J; junction bases left unmatched: 3. This CDR3 has 13 residues. The germline CDR1 and CDR2 sequences are GTSNPN and SVGIG (reference sequence). CDR3 in DNA: TGTGCCTGGAGCTCTAGCGGGGGTTACGAGCAGTACTTC. This sequence encodes CAWSSSGGYEQYF.

The chain couples TRBV20-1 to TRBJ1-2, with D maybe TRBD1 (6 bases). The CDR3 extends over 14 amino acids. V was trimmed by 0 bases and J by 4 bases, leaving 12 bases between them. The germline V gene has CDR1 DFQATT and CDR2 SNEGSKA (reference sequence). CDR3 nucleotide sequence: TGCAGTGCTAGAGATCAAACAGGGCCCTATGGCTACACCTTC. This translates into CSARDQTGPYGYTF.

The CDR3 region is CASMRDMNTEAFF. DNA for the CDR3: TGTGCCAGCATGAGAGACATGAACACTGAAGCTTTCTTT. The gene calls are TRBV6-5 and TRBJ1-1; no clear D. Germline CDR1 and CDR2: MNHEY and SVGAGI. There are 13 residues in the CDR3. V dropped 7 bases and J dropped 0 bases, with 9 bases sitting between them.

Only one count was recorded for this clonotype. The chain combines TRBV15 with TRBJ1-1; D is undetermined. The CDR3 is made up of 14 amino acids. Germline CDR1 reads LNHNV; CDR2 reads YYDKDF (reference sequence). V was trimmed by 1 base and J by 6 bases, leaving 12 bases between them. The CDR3 spells CATSRVIGPSEAFF. CDR3 DNA: TGTGCCACCAGCAGAGTCATAGGTCCATCTGAAGCTTTCTTT.

Ten or more counts support this clonotype. The J gene is TRBJ1-5, the V gene TRBV7-9; possibly TRBD1 for D (6 bases). The germline gives CDR1 SEHNR, CDR2 FQNEAQ (reference sequence). V was clipped by 5 bases and J by 3 bases, with 14 bases between them. This CDR3 contains 15 residues. This CDR3 reads CASSASGQINQPQHF. The CDR3 nucleotides are TGTGCCAGCAGCGCATCGGGACAAATCAATCAGCCCCAGCATTTT.

Turning to this clonotype: A much larger clonotype is one base distant, so this may be a read error. V gene TRBV9 combines with J gene TRBJ2-7; no clear D. This CDR3 contains 15 residues. Germline V lookup: CDR1 SGDLS, CDR2 YYNGEE. The CDR3 here is CASSLPRRSSYEQCF. In DNA form, the CDR3 reads TGTGCCAGCAGCCTCCCTCGGCGATCCTCCTACGAGCAGTGCTTC.

Remarks on this clonotype: Since no conserved phenylalanine or tryptophan closes the CDR3, a read error is the likely cause. The chain employs TRBV19 and TRBJ2-3; D may be TRBD2 (6 bases). CDR3 length: 14 residues. Deletions cut 9 bases from V and 2 bases from J, with 15 bases between. Germline values: CDR1 LNHDA, CDR2 SQIVND (reference sequence). CDR3 coding DNA: TGTGCCAGCTCACCAGCGGGCCCCACAGATACGCAGTATTCT. Translating it yields CASSPAGPTDTQYS.

V and J are TRBV7-6 and TRBJ2-7; D ambiguous. Looked up from germline, CDR1 is SGHVS and CDR2 is FNYEAQ. The CDR3 totals 12 residues. The V end was cut by 4 bases, the J end by 3 bases, with 7 bases between. The CDR3 coding sequence is TGTGCCAGCAGCTCGGCAGACTACGAGCAGTACTTC. Protein: CASSSADYEQYF. The whole variable domain, filled in from reference TRBV7-6 and TRBJ2-7, reads GAGVSQSPRYKVTKRGQDVALRCDPISGHVSLYWYRQALGQGPEFLTYFNYEAQQDKSGLPNDRFSAERPEGSISTLTIQRTEQRDSAMYRCASSSADYEQYFGPGTRLTVT.

The count of this clonotype is one. Relative to the germline gene, one junction end is altered; a read error may explain this. J is TRBJ2-5 and V is TRBV5-1; D could derive from TRBD1 or TRBD2 (6 bases each). The CDR3 totals 18 residues. The germline CDR1 and CDR2 sequences are SGHRS and YFSETQ. For the CDR3, the DNA is TGCGCCAGCAGCAAGCCCTTTAACGTGGGGGGCGTATGGGAGACCCAGCACTTC. It specifies CASSKPFNVGGVWETQHF.

This clonotype has a count of ten or more. The chain combines TRBV6-1 with TRBJ1-5; possibly TRBD1 for D (6 bases). Trimming took off 6 bases at V and 7 bases at J, with 13 bases between the two ends. There are 13 residues in the CDR3. Per the germline V gene, CDR1 is MNHNS and CDR2 is SASEGT. CDR3: CASSPGVLQPQHF. In DNA form, the CDR3 reads TGTGCCAGCAGCCCAGGGGTCCTGCAGCCCCAGCATTTT.

The V gene is TRBV19, the J gene TRBJ2-7; TRBD1 matches 7 bases. This CDR3 region has 14 residues. Germline lookup yields CDR1 LNHDA and CDR2 SQIVND (reference sequence). The V gene end was trimmed by 5 bases and the J gene end by 6 bases; junction bases not matched to a gene: 10. The CDR3 loop reads CASSQQGKSGEQYF. CDR3 DNA sequence: TGTGCCAGTAGTCAACAGGGGAAGTCTGGCGAGCAGTACTTC. The full variable domain, its missing parts supplied by reference TRBV19 and TRBJ2-7, is DGGITQSPKYLFRKEGQNVTLSCEQNLNHDAMYWYRQDPGQGLRLIYYSQIVNDFQKGDIAEGYSVSREKKESFPLTVTSAQKNPTAFYLCASSQQGKSGEQYFGPGTRLTVT.

The V and J genes are TRBV15 and TRBJ2-2, with 9 bases aligning to TRBD2. This CDR3 has 16 amino acids. Per germline, CDR1 LNHNV and CDR2 YYDKDF (reference sequence). Losses at the gene ends were 2 bases for V and 5 bases for J; bases not matched to a gene: 6. CDR3 bases: TGTGCCACCAGCAGACTTAGCGGGAGAGTGACCGGGGAGCTGTTTTTT. Residues: CATSRLSGRVTGELFF.

This chain uses TRBV7-2 with TRBJ2-2; D may be TRBD1 or TRBD2 (5 bases each). The V gene's germline CDR1 is SGHTA and CDR2 FQGNSA. Trimming left V 6 bases short and J 7 bases short, with 21 bases between. The CDR3 loop spans 16 amino acids. The CDR3 protein is CASRPISSLRGGELFF. CDR3 in DNA: TGTGCCAGCAGGCCCATTTCTAGCCTTAGGGGCGGGGAGCTGTTTTTT. Based on the CDR3 plus reference TRBV7-2 and TRBJ2-2, the full variable domain is GAGVSQSPSNKVTEKGKDVELRCDPISGHTALYWYRQSLGQGLEFLIYFQGNSAPDKSGLPSDRFSAERTGGSVSTLTIQRTQQEDSAVYLCASRPISSLRGGELFFGEGSRLTVL.